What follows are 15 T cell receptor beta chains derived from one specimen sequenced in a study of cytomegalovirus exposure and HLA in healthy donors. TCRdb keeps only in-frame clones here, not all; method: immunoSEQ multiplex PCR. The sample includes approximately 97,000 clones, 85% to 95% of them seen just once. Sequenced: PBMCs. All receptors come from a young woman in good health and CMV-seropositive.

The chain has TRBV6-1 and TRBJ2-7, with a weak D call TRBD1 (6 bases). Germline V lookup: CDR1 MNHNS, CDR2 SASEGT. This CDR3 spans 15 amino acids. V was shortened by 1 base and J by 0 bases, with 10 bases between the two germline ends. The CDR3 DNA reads TGTGCCAGCAGTGAAGGACAGGCGTTCTCCTACGAGCAGTACTTC. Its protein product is CASSEGQAFSYEQYF.

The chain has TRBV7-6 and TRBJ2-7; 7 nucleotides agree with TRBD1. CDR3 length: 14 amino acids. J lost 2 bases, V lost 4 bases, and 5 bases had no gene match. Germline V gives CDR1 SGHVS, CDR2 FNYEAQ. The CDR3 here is CASSSDRVAYEQYF. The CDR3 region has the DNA TGTGCCAGCAGCTCTGACAGGGTAGCCTACGAGCAGTACTTC.

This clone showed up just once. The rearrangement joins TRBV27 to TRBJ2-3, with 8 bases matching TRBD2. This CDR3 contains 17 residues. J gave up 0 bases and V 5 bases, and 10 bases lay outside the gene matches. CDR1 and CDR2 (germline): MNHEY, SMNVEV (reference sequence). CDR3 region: CASSPLSASGSTDTQYF. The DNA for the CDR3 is TGTGCCAGCAGTCCCCTCTCGGCTAGCGGGAGCACAGATACGCAGTATTTT.

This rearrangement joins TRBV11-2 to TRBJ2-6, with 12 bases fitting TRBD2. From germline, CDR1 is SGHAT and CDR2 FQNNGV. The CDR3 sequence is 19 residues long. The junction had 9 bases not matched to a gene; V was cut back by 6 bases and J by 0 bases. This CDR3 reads CASRAPGLAGRSGANVLTF. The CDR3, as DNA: TGTGCCAGCAGGGCGCCGGGACTAGCGGGCCGCTCTGGGGCCAACGTCCTGACTTTC.

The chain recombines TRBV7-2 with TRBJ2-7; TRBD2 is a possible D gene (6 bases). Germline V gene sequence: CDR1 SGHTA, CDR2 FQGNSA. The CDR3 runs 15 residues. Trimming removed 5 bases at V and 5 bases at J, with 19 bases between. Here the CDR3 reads CASSPGEVGLHEQYF. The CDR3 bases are TGTGCCAGCAGCCCCGGGGAGGTGGGGCTTCACGAGCAGTACTTC. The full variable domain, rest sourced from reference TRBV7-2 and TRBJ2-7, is GAGVSQSPSNKVTEKGKDVELRCDPISGHTALYWYRQSLGQGLEFLIYFQGNSAPDKSGLPSDRFSAERTGGSVSTLTIQRTQQEDSAVYLCASSPGEVGLHEQYFGPGTRLTVT.

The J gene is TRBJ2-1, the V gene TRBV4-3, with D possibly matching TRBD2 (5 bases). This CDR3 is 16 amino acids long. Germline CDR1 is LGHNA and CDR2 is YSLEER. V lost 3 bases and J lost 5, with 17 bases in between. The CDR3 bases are TGCGCCAGCAGCCAGACACTAGTTTCCCTCGACAATGAGCAGTTCTTC. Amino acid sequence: CASSQTLVSLDNEQFF.

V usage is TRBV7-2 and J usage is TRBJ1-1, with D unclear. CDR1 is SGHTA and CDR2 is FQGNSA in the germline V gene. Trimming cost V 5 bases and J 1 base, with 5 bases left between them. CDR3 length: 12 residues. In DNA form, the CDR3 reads TGTGCCAGCAGCAACAGGAACACTGAAGCTTTCTTT. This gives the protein CASSNRNTEAFF.

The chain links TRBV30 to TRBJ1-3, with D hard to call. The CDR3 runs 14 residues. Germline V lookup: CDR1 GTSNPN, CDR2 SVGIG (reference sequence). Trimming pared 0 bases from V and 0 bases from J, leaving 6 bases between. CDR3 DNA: TGTGCCTGGAGTGTCTTCCTCTCTGGAAACACCATATATTTT. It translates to CAWSVFLSGNTIYF. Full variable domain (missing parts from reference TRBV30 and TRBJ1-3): SQTIHQWPATLVQPVGSPLSLECTVEGTSNPNLYWYRQAAGRGLQLLFYSVGIGQISSEVPQNLSASRPQDRQFILSSKKLLLSDSGFYLCAWSVFLSGNTIYFGEGSWLTVV.

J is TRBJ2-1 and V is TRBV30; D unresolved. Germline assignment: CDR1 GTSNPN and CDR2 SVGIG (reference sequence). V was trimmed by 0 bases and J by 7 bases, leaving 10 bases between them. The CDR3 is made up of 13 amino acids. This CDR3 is CAWSVLGRNEQFF. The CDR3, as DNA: TGTGCCTGGAGTGTACTTGGGCGAAATGAGCAGTTCTTC.

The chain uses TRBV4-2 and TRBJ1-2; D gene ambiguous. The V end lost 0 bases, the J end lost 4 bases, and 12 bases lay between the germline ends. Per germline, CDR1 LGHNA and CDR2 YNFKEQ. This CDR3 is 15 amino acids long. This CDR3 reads CASSQDPKGVYGYTF. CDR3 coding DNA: TGTGCCAGCAGCCAAGATCCGAAAGGAGTCTATGGCTACACCTTC.

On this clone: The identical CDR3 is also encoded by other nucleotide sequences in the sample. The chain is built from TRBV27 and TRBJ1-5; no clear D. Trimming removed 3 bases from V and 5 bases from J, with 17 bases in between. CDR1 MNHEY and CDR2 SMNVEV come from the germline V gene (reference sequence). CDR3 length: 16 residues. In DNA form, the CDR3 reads TGTGCCAGCAGTTTCACGGGTCTGACTAATGATCAGCCCCAGCATTTT. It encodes CASSFTGLTNDQPQHF.

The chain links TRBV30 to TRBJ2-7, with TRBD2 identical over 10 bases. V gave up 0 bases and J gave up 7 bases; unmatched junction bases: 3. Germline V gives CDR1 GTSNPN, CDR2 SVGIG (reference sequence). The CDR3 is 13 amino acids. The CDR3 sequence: CAWSVRTSGEQYF. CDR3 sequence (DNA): TGTGCCTGGAGTGTAAGGACTAGCGGAGAGCAGTACTTC.

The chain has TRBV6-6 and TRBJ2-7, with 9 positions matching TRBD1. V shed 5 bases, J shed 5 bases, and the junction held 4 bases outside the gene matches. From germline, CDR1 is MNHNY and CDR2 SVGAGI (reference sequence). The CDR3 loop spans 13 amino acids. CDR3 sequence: CASSNRDRDEQYF. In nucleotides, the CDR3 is TGTGCCAGCAGTAACAGGGACAGGGACGAGCAGTACTTC.

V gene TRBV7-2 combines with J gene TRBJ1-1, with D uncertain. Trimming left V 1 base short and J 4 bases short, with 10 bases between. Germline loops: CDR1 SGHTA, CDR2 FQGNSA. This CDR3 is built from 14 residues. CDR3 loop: CASSLVGAATEAFF. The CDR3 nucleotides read TGTGCCAGCAGCTTAGTTGGAGCAGCCACTGAAGCTTTCTTT.

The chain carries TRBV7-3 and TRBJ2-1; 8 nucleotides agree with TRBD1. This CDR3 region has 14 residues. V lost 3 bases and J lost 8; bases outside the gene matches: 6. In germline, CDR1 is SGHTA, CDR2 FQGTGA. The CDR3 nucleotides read TGTGCCAGCAGCTTGGGGACAGGTGGCGATGAGCAGTTCTTC. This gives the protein CASSLGTGGDEQFF.